Presented here are 21 T cell receptor beta chains from one specimen sequenced in a study of T-cell reconstitution after alpha-beta-depleted transplantation in children. Unique molecular identifiers were built into the TCRbeta library. TCRdb reprocessed the PCR reads with MiXCR, giving one entry per CDR3 protein. In the table there are 580,000 or so distinct CDR3 sequences, approximately 22% of which are singletons. The sample in question was PBMCs, mostly from graft donor cells, obtained 360 days after TCRalphabeta/CD19-depleted stem cell transplant. The receptors originated from a boy under two years old who had a stem cell transplant for acute myeloid leukemia, so the T cells may come from the graft donor.

V and J are TRBV20-1 and TRBJ2-1; 9 bases align to TRBD2. Germline values: CDR1 DFQATT, CDR2 SNEGSKA (reference sequence). V shed 3 bases, J shed 4 bases, and the junction held 7 bases outside the gene matches. The CDR3 loop spans 15 amino acids. The CDR3 DNA follows: TGCAGTGCTAGGGGGGCTAGCGGGGCGTACAATGAGCAGTTCTTC. Its translation is CSARGASGAYNEQFF.

V gene TRBV29-1 combines with J gene TRBJ2-7; D not certain. V was cut by 4 bases and J by 3 bases, with 7 bases left in between. Germline V CDR1 and CDR2: SQVTM, ANQGSEA. The CDR3 is 11 amino acids. CDR3 sequence (DNA): TGCAGCGTTGTGGTCGGCTACGAGCAGTACGTC. Its protein product is CSVVVGYEQYV.

This clonotype was seen more than once but under ten times. The chain's CDR3 is CASSSGTPWELFF. Here the CDR3 DNA reads TGTGCCAGCAGTTCTGGGACTCCCTGGGAGCTGTTTTTT. The chain links TRBV27 to TRBJ2-2; the D gene is possibly TRBD2 (6 bases). Trimming stripped 4 bases from V and 9 bases from J, with 12 bases between. The germline V gene has CDR1 MNHEY and CDR2 SMNVEV (reference sequence). The CDR3 runs to 13 residues.

The table lists this clonotype with many counts. The chain is built from TRBV25-1 and TRBJ2-1; D assignment may be TRBD1 or TRBD2 (5 bases each). This CDR3 region has 15 residues. Trimming took off 2 bases at V and 15 bases at J, with 23 bases between the two ends. Germline V gene data show CDR1 as MGHDK and CDR2 as SYGVNS. As DNA, the CDR3 is TGTGCCAGCAGTGAAGGATCCTCTCCGGGACGGAGTGCGTTCTTC. It translates to CASSEGSSPGRSAFF.

This clonotype was seen a few times. The chain carries TRBV6-1 and TRBJ2-5; TRBD2 matches at 7 bases. In germline, CDR1 is MNHNS, CDR2 SASEGT. The CDR3 is 15 amino acids. The V gene end was trimmed by 5 bases and the J gene end by 3 bases; junction bases not matched to a gene: 9. The CDR3: CASSRGLGGKETQYF. CDR3 DNA sequence: TGTGCCAGCAGTCGAGGACTAGGAGGGAAAGAGACCCAGTACTTC.

There are a few counts of this clonotype. The J gene is TRBJ2-7, the V gene TRBV28; 9 bases are shared with TRBD1. CDR3 length: 12 amino acids. Trimming cost V 4 bases and J 12 bases; bases outside gene matches: 7. Germline lookup yields CDR1 MDHEN and CDR2 SYDVKM. The DNA of the CDR3 is TGTGCCAGCAGTTCCGGGACAGGGAACGGGTACGTC. Translating gives CASSSGTGNGYV.

This clonotype has at least ten counts. The chain links TRBV21-1 to TRBJ2-4. TRBV21-1 is described as a pseudogene. This CDR3 spans 15 amino acids. Here the CDR3 DNA reads TGTGCCAGCAGCCTATCCGGAGCTGATGAAAACATTCAGTACTTC. Its translation: CASSLSGADENIQYF.

This clonotype occurred many times. J is TRBJ2-7 and V is TRBV20-1, with D tentatively TRBD1 or TRBD2 (5 bases each). The CDR3 runs 16 residues. Trimming shortened V by 4 bases and J by 6 bases, and 25 bases separated the two germline ends. Per the germline V gene, CDR1 is DFQATT and CDR2 is SNEGSKA (reference sequence). The CDR3 nucleotides read TGCAGTGCTATAACACCCTTCGACGGGGCCGGATTCGAGCAGTACGTC. Its translation: CSAITPFDGAGFEQYV.

The rearrangement links TRBV20-1 to TRBJ2-3; tentative D call: TRBD2 (6 bases). Germline CDR1 reads DFQATT; CDR2 reads SNEGSKA (reference sequence). V was cut by 3 bases and J by 0 bases, with 22 bases left in between. The CDR3 has 18 amino acids. CDR3 in DNA: TGCAGTGCTAGTTATTTGGGGAAGACTAGTTCAAGCACAGATACGCAGTATTTT. Encoded protein: CSASYLGKTSSSTDTQYF.

This clonotype appeared a few times. The genes are TRBV12-3 or TRBV12-4 and TRBJ2-1; 7 bases match TRBD1. The CDR3 is 12 residues long. The V gene end was trimmed by 8 bases and the J gene end by 6 bases; junction bases not matched to a gene: 4. CDR3: CASGQVRNEQFF. CDR3 DNA: TGTGCCAGCGGACAGGTTCGCAATGAGCAGTTCTTC.

The table lists this clonotype with a few counts. J is TRBJ2-2 and V is TRBV20-1; possible D gene TRBD2, 6 bases. Germline V gives CDR1 DFQATT, CDR2 SNEGSKA (reference sequence). The CDR3 has 15 amino acids. Trimming cost V 0 bases and J 1 base, with 9 bases left between them. The CDR3 loop is CSARDGGKNTGELFF. The CDR3 DNA reads TGCAGTGCTAGAGATGGGGGGAAGAACACCGGGGAGCTGTTTTTT.

The genes are TRBV12-3 or TRBV12-4 and TRBJ1-6; D possibly corresponds to TRBD1 (6 bases). Between the trimmed V and J ends, which lost 5 bases and 10 bases, there was a span of 12 bases. The CDR3 covers 13 residues. For the CDR3, the DNA is TGTGCCAGCAGTCCCAACAGGGACTCACCCCTCCACTTT. Translation: CASSPNRDSPLHF.

This clonotype appeared a few times. V and J are TRBV5-1 and TRBJ1-3; D may be TRBD1 (6 bases). Trimming took off 4 bases at V and 2 bases at J, with 19 bases between the two ends. CDR1 and CDR2 from the germline V gene are SGHRS and YFSETQ. The CDR3 runs to 17 residues. In DNA, the CDR3 is TGCGCCAGCAGCCTGACCCTAATAACAGGGACTGGAAACACCATATATTTT. Translated: CASSLTLITGTGNTIYF. Full variable domain (missing parts from reference TRBV5-1 and TRBJ1-3): KAGVTQTPRYLIKTRGQQVTLSCSPISGHRSVSWYQQTPGQGLQFLFEYFSETQRNKGNFPGRFSGRQFSNSRSEMNVSTLELGDSALYLCASSLTLITGTGNTIYFGEGSWLTVV.

V usage is TRBV2 and J usage is TRBJ2-1; possible D gene TRBD1, 5 bases. The CDR3 has 16 amino acids. Germline values: CDR1 SNHLY, CDR2 FYNNEI. The V gene lost 8 bases and the J gene lost 8 bases, with 25 bases spanning the gap. CDR3 coding DNA: TGTGCCAGCGTGGTAAAGTTCCAGGGTGGTCCCGATGAGCAGTTCTTC. Translated, it gives CASVVKFQGGPDEQFF.

This chain connects TRBV6-2 or TRBV6-3 to TRBJ1-2; no clear D. Germline V gene data show CDR1 as MNHEY and CDR2 as SVGEGT. The CDR3 sequence is 12 residues long. V dropped 4 bases and J dropped 0 bases, with 3 bases sitting between them. The CDR3 DNA is TGTGCCAGCAGTTTATCTAACTATGGCTACACCTTC. It codes for CASSLSNYGYTF.

This clonotype has a handful of counts. The chain employs TRBV4-3 and TRBJ2-1; 11 positions agree with TRBD2. The CDR3 sequence is 17 residues long. Germline lookup yields CDR1 LGHNA and CDR2 YSLEER. The J segment lost 0 bases and the V segment lost 3 bases, leaving 4 bases of the junction unmatched. CDR3 protein: CASSQVAGGSSYNEQFF. In nucleotides, the CDR3 is TGCGCCAGCAGCCAGGTAGCGGGGGGGAGCTCCTACAATGAGCAGTTCTTC.

This clonotype was recorded many times. V and J are TRBV20-1 and TRBJ2-1, with D unclear. CDR3 size: 14 residues. Trimming removed 1 base from V and 3 bases from J, with 10 bases in between. Germline V gene sequence: CDR1 DFQATT, CDR2 SNEGSKA (reference sequence). DNA for the CDR3: TGCAGTGCTAGAGTTCTCTCATTCTACAATGAGCAGTTCTTC. Translating it yields CSARVLSFYNEQFF.

The rearrangement links TRBV19 to TRBJ2-2, with D perhaps TRBD1 (5 bases). The germline V gene encodes CDR1 LNHDA and CDR2 SQIVND (reference sequence). V was cut by 10 bases and J by 4 bases, with 10 bases left in between. CDR3 length equals 12 residues. The CDR3 spells CATQGITGELFF. DNA for the CDR3: TGTGCCACCCAGGGAATCACCGGGGAGCTGTTTTTT.

This clonotype has a count of ten or more. The chain has TRBV7-8 and TRBJ2-5; D is undetermined. The germline V gene encodes CDR1 SGHVS and CDR2 FQNEAQ. The CDR3 runs to 14 residues. Trimming took off 4 bases at V and 1 base at J, with 10 bases between the two ends. The CDR3 spells CASSSQIIQETQYF. The CDR3 DNA sequence: TGTGCCAGCAGCTCCCAGATAATCCAAGAGACCCAGTACTTC. The full variable domain, its missing parts supplied by reference TRBV7-8 and TRBJ2-5, is GAGVSQSPRYKVAKRGQDVALRCDPISGHVSLFWYQQALGQGPEFLTYFQNEAQLDKSGLPSDRFFAERPEGSVSTLKIQRTQQEDSAVYLCASSSQIIQETQYFGPGTRLLVL.

In this sample, this clonotype turned up many times. The CDR3 sequence is CASSVDSTFYEQYF. In nucleotides, the CDR3 is TGTGCCAGCAGCGTAGATAGTACTTTCTACGAGCAGTACTTC. This chain joins TRBV9 and TRBJ2-7, with D unclear. The ends were cut back, 0 bases at V and 3 bases at J, with 10 bases in the middle. The V gene's germline CDR1 is SGDLS and CDR2 YYNGEE. The CDR3 runs 14 residues.

This clonotype was recorded many times. The junction does not match germline at one end; this may be a read error. The rearrangement joins TRBV7-2 to TRBJ2-1; 8 nucleotides align to TRBD1. This CDR3 is 15 amino acids long. CDR1 and CDR2 (germline): SGHTA, FQGNSA. CDR3 protein: CASSAPGQDHNVQFF. The CDR3 DNA sequence: TGTGCCAGCAGCGCGCCGGGACAGGACCACAATGTGCAGTTCTTC.